Below, one TCR beta chain is given with its context. Its target is not known. The record originates from a study of cytomegalovirus exposure and HLA in healthy donors. The CDR3 runs 16 residues. The germline V gene has CDR1 MNHEY and CDR2 SVGAGI. The study's findings and limits: Per a prior analysis, the majority of TCR beta V segments were productive roughly 90% or roughly 30% of the time. Confirmation in vitro established that a few CMV-associated chains were specific for CMV antigens.

PCR amplification relied on 60 Vbeta primers (plus 13 Jbeta primers). Data came from immunoSEQ multiplex PCR; TCRdb stores just in-frame clones and leaves some out. The data show roughly 130,000 clones, approximately 79% seen once. What was sequenced was PBMCs. V usage is TRBV6-5 and J usage is TRBJ2-5; 7 bases are shared with TRBD2. The assigned J gene may be wrong: the sequence end matches TRBJ2-7 better. This TCR was recovered from a man younger than 35 in good health and CMV-seropositive. The chain's CDR3 is CASSYSSLASSYEQYF. The DNA of the CDR3 is TGTGCCAGCAGTTACTCGTCACTAGCGAGCTCCTACGAGCAGTACTTC.